This is a list of T cell receptor beta chains from one sample in a study of blood T cells in healthy people across ages. TCRdb re-analysed the 5' RACE reads in MiXCR, keeping a single row per CDR3 protein. This table has 660,000 or so distinct CDR3 sequences, approximately 50% appearing once. Material for sequencing was blood. The receptor source for this set is a man aged 55-75 years in good health. CDR3s include the opening cysteine and the closing phenylalanine or tryptophan. A D gene is named only where the DNA matches it firmly. Size tells how often a clone was seen (once, few, many) or the class of an expanded clone, and some rows leave it out.

TRBJ2-3	.	.	TRBV7-9	CASSLGTAPMADTQYF	TGTGCCAGCAGCTTAGGTACAGCCCCAATGGCAGATACGCAGTATTTT
TRBJ2-3	TRBD2	.	TRBV29-1	CSVEGSAGGGTDTQYF	TGCAGCGTTGAAGGTTCAGCGGGGGGTGGCACAGATACGCAGTATTTT
TRBJ2-7	.	few	TRBV6-6	CASSYKGRGVYEQYF	TGTGCCAGCAGTTACAAGGGACGAGGGGTTTACGAGCAGTACTTC
TRBJ2-7	TRBD1	.	TRBV28	CASRTGVRAEQYF	TGTGCCAGCCGGACAGGGGTTAGGGCCGAGCAGTACTTC
TRBJ2-1	TRBD2	.	TRBV5-6	CASTSRGGGNEQFF	TGTGCCAGCACCTCCCGCGGGGGGGGCAATGAGCAGTTCTTC
TRBJ2-1	.	.	TRBV11-2	CASSSLLGPSYNEQFF	TGTGCCAGCAGCTCCTTGCTGGGACCCTCCTACAATGAGCAGTTCTTC
TRBJ2-5	.	.	TRBV11-2	CASSLWAGEETQYF	TGTGCCAGCAGCTTATGGGCAGGTGAAGAGACCCAGTACTTC
TRBJ2-2	.	.	TRBV27	CASSRFGAGAGELFF	TGTGCCAGCAGTAGATTCGGGGCTGGGGCCGGGGAGCTGTTTTTT
TRBJ1-1	TRBD1	.	TRBV29-1	CSVEGQGQGNTEAFF	TGCAGCGTTGAGGGACAGGGCCAGGGGAACACTGAAGCTTTCTTT
TRBJ1-4	.	many	TRBV12-3/TRBV12-4	CASSLAEKLFF	TGTGCCAGCAGTTTGGCAGAAAAACTGTTTTTT
TRBJ2-1	.	few	TRBV21-1	CASSKVALHSHEQFF	TGTGCCAGCAGCAAGGTGGCACTCCACAGCCATGAGCAGTTCTTC
TRBJ2-3	.	.	TRBV5-1	CASSLNQGDDTQYF	TGCGCCAGCAGCTTGAATCAGGGTGATGATACGCAGTATTTT
TRBJ1-1	.	.	TRBV5-1	CASSPRQAGTEAFF	TGCGCCAGCAGCCCCAGACAGGCGGGCACTGAAGCTTTCTTT
TRBJ1-2	.	.	TRBV10-2	CASSENSGAGYTF	TGCGCCAGCAGTGAGAATTCGGGAGCTGGCTACACCTTC